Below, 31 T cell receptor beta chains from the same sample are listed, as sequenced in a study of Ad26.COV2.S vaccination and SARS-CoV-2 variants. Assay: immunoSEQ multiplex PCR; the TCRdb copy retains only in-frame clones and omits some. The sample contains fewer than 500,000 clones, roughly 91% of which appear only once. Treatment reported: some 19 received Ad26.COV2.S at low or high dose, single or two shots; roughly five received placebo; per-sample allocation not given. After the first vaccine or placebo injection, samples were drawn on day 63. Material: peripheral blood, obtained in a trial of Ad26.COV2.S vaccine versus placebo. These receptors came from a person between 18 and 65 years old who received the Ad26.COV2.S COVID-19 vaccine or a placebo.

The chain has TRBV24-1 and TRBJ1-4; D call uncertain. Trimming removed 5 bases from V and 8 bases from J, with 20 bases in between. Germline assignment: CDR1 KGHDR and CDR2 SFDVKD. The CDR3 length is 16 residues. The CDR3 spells CATSAHSTGRIEKLFF. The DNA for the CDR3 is TGTGCCACCAGTGCCCACTCGACGGGGAGGATAGAAAAACTGTTTTTT.

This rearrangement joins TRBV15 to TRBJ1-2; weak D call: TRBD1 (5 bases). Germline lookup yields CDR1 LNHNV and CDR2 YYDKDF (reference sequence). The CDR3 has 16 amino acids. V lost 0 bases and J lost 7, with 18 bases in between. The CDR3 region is CATSREGVSHRGGYTF. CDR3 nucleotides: TGTGCCACCAGCAGAGAAGGGGTCTCACACAGAGGTGGCTACACCTTC.

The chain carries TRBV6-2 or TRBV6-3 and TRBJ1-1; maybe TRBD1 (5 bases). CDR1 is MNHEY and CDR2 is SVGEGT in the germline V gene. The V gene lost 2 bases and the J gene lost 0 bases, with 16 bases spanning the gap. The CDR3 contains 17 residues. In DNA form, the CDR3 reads TGTGCCAGCAGTTACCAGGGCACATATCACATGAACACTGAAGCTTTCTTT. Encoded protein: CASSYQGTYHMNTEAFF.

In DNA form, the CDR3 reads TGTGCCAGCCTTCCATTTAGCGGGTGGGTGGACCATACGCAGTATTTT. Amino acids: CASLPFSGWVDHTQYF. This rearrangement joins TRBV21-1 to TRBJ2-3; the D call in the table, TRBD2, was not verified against the DNA. TRBV21-1 is recorded as a pseudogene. CDR3 length equals 16 residues.

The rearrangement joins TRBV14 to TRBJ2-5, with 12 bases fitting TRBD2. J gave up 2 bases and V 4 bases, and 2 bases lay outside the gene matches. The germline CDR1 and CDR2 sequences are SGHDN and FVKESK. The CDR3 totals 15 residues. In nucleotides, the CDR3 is TGTGCCAGCAGCCCCGGACTAGCGGGACAAGAGACCCAGTACTTC. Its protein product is CASSPGLAGQETQYF.

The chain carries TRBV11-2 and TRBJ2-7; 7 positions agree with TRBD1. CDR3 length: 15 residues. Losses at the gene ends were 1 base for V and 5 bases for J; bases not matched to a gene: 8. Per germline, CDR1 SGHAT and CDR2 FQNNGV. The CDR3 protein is CASSLVRGRVNEQYF. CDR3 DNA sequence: TGTGCCAGCAGCTTAGTGAGGGGGCGCGTCAACGAGCAGTACTTC.

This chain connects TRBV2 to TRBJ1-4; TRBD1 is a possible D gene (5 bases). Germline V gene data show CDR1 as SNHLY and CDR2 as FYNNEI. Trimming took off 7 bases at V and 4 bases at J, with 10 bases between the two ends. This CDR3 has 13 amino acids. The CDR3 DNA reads TGTGCCAGCACTCGGGACTATAATGAAAAACTGTTTTTT. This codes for CASTRDYNEKLFF.

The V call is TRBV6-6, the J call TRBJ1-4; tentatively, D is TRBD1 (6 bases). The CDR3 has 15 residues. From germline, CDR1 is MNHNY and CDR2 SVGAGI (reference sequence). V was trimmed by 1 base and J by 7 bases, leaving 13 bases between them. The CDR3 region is CASSYFSQGSEKLFF. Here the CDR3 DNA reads TGTGCCAGCAGTTACTTCTCCCAGGGGAGTGAAAAACTGTTTTTT.

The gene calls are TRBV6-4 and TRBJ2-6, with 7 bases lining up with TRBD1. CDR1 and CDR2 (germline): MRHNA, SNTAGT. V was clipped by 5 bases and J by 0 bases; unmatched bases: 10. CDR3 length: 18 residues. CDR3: CASSPSRDRFSGANVLTF. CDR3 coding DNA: TGTGCCAGCAGTCCTTCCCGGGACAGATTCTCTGGGGCCAACGTCCTGACTTTC.

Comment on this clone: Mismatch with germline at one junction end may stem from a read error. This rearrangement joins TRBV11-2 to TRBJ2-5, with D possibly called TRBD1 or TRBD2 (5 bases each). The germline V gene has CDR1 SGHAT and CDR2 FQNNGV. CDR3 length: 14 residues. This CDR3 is CASSLRETAWPGNF. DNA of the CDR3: TGTGCCAGCAGCTTAAGGGAGACAGCTTGGCCCGGGAACTTC.

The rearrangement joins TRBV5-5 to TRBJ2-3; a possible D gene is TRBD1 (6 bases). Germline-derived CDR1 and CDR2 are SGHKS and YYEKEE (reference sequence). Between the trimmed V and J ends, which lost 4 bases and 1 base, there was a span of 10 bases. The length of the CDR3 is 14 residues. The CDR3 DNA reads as TGTGCCAGCAGCCCGGGACATCGCACAGATACGCAGTATTTT. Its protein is CASSPGHRTDTQYF.

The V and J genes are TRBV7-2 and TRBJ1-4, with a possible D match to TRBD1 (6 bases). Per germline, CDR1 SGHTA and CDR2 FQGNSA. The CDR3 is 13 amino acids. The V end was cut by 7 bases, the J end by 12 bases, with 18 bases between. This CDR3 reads CASTLGGLTELFF. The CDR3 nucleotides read TGTGCCAGCACCCTGGGGGGCCTGACGGAACTGTTTTTT.

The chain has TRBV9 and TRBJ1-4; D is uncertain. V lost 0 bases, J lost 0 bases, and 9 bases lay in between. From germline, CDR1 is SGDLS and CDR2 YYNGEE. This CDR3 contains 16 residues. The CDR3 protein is CASSVEPGATNEKLFF. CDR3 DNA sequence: TGTGCCAGCAGCGTAGAGCCAGGAGCAACTAATGAAAAACTGTTTTTT. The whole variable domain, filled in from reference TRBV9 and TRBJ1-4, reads DSGVTQTPKHLITATGQRVTLRCSPRSGDLSVYWYQQSLDQGLQFLIQYYNGEERAKGNILERFSAQQFPDLHSELNLSSLELGDSALYFCASSVEPGATNEKLFFGSGTQLSVL.

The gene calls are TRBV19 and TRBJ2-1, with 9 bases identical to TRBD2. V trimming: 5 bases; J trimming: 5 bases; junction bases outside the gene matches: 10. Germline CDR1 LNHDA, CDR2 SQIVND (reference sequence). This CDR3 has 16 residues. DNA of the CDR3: TGTGCCAGTAGTTACTCAGGGAGACTAGCGGACAATGAGCAGTTCTTC. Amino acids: CASSYSGRLADNEQFF.

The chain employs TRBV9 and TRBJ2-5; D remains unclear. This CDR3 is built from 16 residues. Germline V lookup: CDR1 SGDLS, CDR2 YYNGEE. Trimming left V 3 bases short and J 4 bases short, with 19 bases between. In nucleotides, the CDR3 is TGTGCCAGCAGCGGAGCCCGTGTTGGAGTACTAGAGACCCAGTACTTC. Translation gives CASSGARVGVLETQYF.

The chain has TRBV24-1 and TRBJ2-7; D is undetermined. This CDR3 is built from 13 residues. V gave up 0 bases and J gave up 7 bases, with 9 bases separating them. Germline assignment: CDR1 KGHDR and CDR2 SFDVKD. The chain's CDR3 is CATSDLRQGEQYF. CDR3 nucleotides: TGTGCCACCAGTGATTTGCGACAAGGGGAGCAGTACTTC.

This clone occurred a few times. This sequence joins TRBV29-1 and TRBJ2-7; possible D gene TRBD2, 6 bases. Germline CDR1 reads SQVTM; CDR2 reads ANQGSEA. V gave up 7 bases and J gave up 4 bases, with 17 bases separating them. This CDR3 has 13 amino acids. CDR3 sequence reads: CSASGGTAYEQYF. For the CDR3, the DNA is TGCAGCGCCTCCGGCGGGACGGCATACGAGCAGTACTTC.

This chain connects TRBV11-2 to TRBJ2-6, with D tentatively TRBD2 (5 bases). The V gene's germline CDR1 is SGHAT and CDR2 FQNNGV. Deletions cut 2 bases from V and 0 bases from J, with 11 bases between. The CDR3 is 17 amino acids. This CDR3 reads CASSLWERLSGANVLTF. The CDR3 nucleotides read TGTGCCAGCAGCTTATGGGAGCGGCTCTCTGGGGCCAACGTCCTGACTTTC.

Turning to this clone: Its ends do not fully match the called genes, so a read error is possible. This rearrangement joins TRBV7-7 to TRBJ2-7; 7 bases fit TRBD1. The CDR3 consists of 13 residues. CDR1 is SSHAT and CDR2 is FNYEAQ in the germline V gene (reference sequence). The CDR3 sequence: CASSARTGYEQYF. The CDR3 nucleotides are TGTGCTAGCAGCGCAAGGACAGGCTACGAGCAGTACTTC.

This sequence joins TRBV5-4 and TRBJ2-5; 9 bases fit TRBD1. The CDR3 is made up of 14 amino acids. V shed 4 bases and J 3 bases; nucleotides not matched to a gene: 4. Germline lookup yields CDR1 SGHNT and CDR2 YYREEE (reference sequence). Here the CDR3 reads CASSEGTGKETQYF. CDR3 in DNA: TGTGCCAGCAGCGAAGGGACAGGGAAAGAGACCCAGTACTTC.

DNA of the CDR3: TGCGCCAGCAGCCAAGAAAGGACATCTGACCAAGAGACCCAGTACTTC. The encoded protein is CASSQERTSDQETQYF. J is TRBJ2-5 and V is TRBV4-1, with D possibly matching TRBD1 (5 bases). Trimming removed 0 bases from V and 0 bases from J, with 11 bases in between. From germline, CDR1 is MGHRA and CDR2 YSYEKL. The CDR3 is made up of 16 amino acids.

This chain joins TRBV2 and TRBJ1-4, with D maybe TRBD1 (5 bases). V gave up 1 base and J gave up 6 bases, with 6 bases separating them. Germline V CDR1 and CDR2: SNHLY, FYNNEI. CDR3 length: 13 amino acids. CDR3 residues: CASSEEGDEKLFF. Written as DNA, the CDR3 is TGTGCCAGCAGTGAAGAAGGGGATGAAAAACTGTTTTTT.

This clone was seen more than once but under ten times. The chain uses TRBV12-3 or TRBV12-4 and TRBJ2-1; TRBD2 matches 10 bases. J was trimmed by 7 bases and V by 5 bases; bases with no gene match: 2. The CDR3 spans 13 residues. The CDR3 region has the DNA TGTGCCAGCAGTGCGACTAGCGGGAATGAGCAGTTCTTC. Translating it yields CASSATSGNEQFF.

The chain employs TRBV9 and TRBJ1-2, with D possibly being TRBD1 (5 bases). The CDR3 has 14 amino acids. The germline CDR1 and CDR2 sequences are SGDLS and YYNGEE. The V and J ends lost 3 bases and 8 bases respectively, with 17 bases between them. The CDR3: CASSADWGVGGYTF. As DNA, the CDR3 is TGTGCCAGCAGCGCAGACTGGGGGGTGGGAGGCTACACCTTC.

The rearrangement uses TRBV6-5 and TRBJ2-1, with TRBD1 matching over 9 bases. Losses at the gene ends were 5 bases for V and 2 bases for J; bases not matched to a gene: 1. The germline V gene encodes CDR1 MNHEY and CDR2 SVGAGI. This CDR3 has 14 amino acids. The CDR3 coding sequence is TGTGCCAGCAGTAGACAGGGGGCCTACAATGAGCAGTTCTTC. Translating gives CASSRQGAYNEQFF.

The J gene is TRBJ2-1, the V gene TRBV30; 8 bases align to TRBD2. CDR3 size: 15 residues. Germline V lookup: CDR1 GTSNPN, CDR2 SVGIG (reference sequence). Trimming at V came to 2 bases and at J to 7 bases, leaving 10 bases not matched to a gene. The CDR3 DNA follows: TGTGCCTGGAGTCCTCTAGCGGGTCGGGAGAATGAGCAGTTCTTC. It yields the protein CAWSPLAGRENEQFF. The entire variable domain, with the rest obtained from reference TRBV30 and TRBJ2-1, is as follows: SQTIHQWPATLVQPVGSPLSLECTVEGTSNPNLYWYRQAAGRGLQLLFYSVGIGQISSEVPQNLSASRPQDRQFILSSKKLLLSDSGFYLCAWSPLAGRENEQFFGPGTRLTVL.

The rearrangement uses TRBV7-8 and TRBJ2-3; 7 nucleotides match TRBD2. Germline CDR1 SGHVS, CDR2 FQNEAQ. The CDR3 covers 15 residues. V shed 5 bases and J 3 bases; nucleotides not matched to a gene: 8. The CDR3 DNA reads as TGTGCCAGCAGCCTCGTGGGAGGGCGTACAGATACGCAGTATTTT. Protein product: CASSLVGGRTDTQYF.

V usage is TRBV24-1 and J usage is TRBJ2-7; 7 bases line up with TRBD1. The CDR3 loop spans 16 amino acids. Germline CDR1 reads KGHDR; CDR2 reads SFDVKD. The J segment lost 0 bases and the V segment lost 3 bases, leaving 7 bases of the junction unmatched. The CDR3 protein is CATSDTDRDHSYEQYF. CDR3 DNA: TGTGCCACCAGTGATACCGACAGGGACCACTCCTACGAGCAGTACTTC.

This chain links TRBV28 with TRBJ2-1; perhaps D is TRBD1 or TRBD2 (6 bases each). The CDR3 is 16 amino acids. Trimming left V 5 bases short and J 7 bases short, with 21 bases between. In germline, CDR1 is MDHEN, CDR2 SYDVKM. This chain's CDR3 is CASSPGGGLVSNEQFF. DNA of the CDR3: TGTGCCAGCAGTCCCGGTGGGGGGCTAGTCTCGAATGAGCAGTTCTTC.

The CDR3 coding sequence is TGTGCCAGCTCCCGGTGGAGCGGGGTTGGCGAGCAGTTCTTC. Translated: CASSRWSGVGEQFF. The chain combines TRBV7-2 with TRBJ2-1, with 7 bases fitting TRBD2. Trimming at V came to 8 bases and at J to 10 bases, leaving 14 bases not matched to a gene. Germline V CDR1 and CDR2: SGHTA, FQGNSA. This CDR3 spans 14 amino acids.

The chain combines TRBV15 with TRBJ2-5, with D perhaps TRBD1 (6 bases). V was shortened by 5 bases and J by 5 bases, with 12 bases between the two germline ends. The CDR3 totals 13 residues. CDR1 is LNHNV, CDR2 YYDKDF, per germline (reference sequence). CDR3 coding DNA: TGTGCCACCAGCCCCACAGGGTTGGAGACCCAGTACTTC. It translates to CATSPTGLETQYF.